The clone carrying this T cell receptor (beta chain) was detected only a few times. The antigen remains unidentified. These data originate in a study of CD8 T cells in ankylosing spondylitis. TCRdb re-called the 5' RACE reads with MiXCR, one entry per CDR3 protein. The sample consists of approximately 300,000 distinct CDR3 sequences, around 21% of them appearing once. V lost 3 bases and J lost 4; bases outside the gene matches: 14. Germline V CDR1 and CDR2: SGHRS, YFSETQ. The CDR3 totals 18 residues. Points from the study as a whole: Typical of ankylosing spondylitis blood, it appeared, was a TCR beta motif of eight highly homologous variants.

This chain joins TRBV5-1 and TRBJ2-2, with 8 bases fitting TRBD2. Sequenced: blood, either unsorted or a sorted T cell fraction (not recorded which). This sequence was found in a female donor with ankylosing spondylitis or in good health (not recorded which). Here the CDR3 reads CASSSGDGLARTTGELFF. CDR3 sequence (DNA): TGCGCCAGCAGCTCGGGCGACGGACTAGCTAGGACCACCGGGGAGCTGTTTTTT.